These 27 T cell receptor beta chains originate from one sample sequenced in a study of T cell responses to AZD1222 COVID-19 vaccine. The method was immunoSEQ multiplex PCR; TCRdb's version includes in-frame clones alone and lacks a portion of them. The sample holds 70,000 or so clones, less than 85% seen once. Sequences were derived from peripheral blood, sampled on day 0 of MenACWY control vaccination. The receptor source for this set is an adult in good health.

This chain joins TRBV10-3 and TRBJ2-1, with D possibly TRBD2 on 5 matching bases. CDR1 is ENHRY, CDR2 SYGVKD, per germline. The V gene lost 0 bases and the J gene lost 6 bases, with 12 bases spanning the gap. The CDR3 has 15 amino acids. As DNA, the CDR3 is TGTGCCATCAGTGAGTCCCAAGTCGGAGGCAATGAGCAGTTCTTC. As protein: CAISESQVGGNEQFF.

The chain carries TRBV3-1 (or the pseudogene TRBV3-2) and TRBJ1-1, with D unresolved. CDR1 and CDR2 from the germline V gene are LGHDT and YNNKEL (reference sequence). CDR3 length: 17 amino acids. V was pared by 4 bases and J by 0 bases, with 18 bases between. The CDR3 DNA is TGTGCCAGCAGCCCGACTAAGTTTGGGAGCCTGAACACTGAAGCTTTCTTT. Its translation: CASSPTKFGSLNTEAFF.

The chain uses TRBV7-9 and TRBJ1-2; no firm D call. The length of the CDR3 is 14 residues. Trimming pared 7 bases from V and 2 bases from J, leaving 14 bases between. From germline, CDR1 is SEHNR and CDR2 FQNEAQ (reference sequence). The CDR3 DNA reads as TGTGCCAGCACCACGGGTTTCGAGAACTATGGCTACACCTTC. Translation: CASTTGFENYGYTF.

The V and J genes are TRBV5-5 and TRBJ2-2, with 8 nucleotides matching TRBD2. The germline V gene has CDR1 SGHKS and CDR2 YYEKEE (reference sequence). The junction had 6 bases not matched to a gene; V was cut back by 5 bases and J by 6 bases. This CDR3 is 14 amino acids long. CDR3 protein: CASRPSGPPGELFF. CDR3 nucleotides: TGTGCCAGCAGGCCTAGCGGGCCCCCCGGGGAGCTGTTTTTT.

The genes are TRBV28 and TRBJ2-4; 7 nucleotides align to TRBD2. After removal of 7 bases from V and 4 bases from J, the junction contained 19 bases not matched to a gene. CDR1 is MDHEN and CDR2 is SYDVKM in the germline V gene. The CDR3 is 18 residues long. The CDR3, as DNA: TGTGCCAGCAACCGGAGGGAGGGATCCAAACGAGATAAAAACATTCAGTACTTC. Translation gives CASNRREGSKRDKNIQYF.

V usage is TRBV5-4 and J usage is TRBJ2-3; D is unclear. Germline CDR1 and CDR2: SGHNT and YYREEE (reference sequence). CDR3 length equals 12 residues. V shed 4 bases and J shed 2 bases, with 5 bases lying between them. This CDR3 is CASSLDTDTQYF. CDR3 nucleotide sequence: TGTGCCAGCAGCCTCGACACAGATACGCAGTATTTT.

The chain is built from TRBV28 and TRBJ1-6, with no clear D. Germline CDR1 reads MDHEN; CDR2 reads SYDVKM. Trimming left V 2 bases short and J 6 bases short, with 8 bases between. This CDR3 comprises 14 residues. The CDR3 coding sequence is TGTGCCAGCAGTTTAGGGAGCGCTAATTCACCCCTCCACTTT. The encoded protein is CASSLGSANSPLHF. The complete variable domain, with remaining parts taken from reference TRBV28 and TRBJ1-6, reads DVKVTQSSRYLVKRTGEKVFLECVQDMDHENMFWYRQDPGLGLRLIYFSYDVKMKEKGDIPEGYSVSREKKERFSLILESASTNQTSMYLCASSLGSANSPLHFGNGTRLTVT.

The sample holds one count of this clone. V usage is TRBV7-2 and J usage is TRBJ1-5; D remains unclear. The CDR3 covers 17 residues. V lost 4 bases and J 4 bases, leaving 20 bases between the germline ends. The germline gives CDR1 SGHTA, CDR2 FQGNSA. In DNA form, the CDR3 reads TGTGCCAGCAGCTCGATTTTCGGCCAGTCAAGGAATCAGCCCCAGCATTTT. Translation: CASSSIFGQSRNQPQHF.

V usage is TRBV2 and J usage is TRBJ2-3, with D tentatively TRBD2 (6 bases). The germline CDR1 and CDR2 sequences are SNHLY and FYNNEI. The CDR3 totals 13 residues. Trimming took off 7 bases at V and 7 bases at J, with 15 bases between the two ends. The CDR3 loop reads CASTGVSRNTQYF. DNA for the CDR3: TGTGCCAGCACGGGAGTTTCTAGGAATACGCAGTATTTT.

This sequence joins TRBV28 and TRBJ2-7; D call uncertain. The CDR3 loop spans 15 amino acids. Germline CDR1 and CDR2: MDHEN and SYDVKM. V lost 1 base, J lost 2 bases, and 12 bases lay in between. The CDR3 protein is CASSLFIRTPYEQYF. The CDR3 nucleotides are TGTGCCAGCAGTTTATTTATCAGGACCCCCTACGAGCAGTACTTC.

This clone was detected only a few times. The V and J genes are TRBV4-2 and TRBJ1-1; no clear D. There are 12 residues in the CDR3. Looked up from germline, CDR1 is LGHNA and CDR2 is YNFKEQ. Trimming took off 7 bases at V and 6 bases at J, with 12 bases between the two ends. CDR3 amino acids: CASKEGDAEAFF. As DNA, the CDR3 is TGTGCCAGCAAGGAGGGCGACGCTGAAGCTTTCTTT.

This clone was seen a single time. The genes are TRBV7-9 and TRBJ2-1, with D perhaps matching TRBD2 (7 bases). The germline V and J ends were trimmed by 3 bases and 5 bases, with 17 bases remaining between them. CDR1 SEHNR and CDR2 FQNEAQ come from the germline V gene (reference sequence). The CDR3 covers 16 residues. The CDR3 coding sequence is TGTGCCAGCAGCTTCTTCGGGGGGCTCGGCCACAATGAGCAGTTCTTC. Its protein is CASSFFGGLGHNEQFF.

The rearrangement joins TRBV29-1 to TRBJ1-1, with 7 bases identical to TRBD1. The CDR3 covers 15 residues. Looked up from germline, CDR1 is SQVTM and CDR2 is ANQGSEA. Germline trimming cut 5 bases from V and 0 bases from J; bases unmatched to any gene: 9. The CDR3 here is CSVLDRGRVNTEAFF. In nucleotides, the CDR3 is TGCAGCGTTTTAGATAGGGGGCGCGTGAACACTGAAGCTTTCTTT.

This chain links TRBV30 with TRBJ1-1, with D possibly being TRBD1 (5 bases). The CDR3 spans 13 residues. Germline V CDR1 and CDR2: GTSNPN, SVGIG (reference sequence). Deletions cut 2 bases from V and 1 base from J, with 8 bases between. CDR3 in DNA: TGTGCCTGGAGTAACGGGGCGAACACTGAAGCTTTCTTT. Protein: CAWSNGANTEAFF. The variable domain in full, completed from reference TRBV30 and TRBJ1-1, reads SQTIHQWPATLVQPVGSPLSLECTVEGTSNPNLYWYRQAAGRGLQLLFYSVGIGQISSEVPQNLSASRPQDRQFILSSKKLLLSDSGFYLCAWSNGANTEAFFGQGTRLTVV.

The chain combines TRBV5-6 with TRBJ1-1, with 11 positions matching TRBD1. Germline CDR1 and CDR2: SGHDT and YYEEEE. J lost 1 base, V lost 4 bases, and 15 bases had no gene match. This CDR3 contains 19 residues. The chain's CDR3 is CASSGNLGQGDRTNTEAFF. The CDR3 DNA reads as TGTGCCAGCAGCGGGAACTTGGGACAGGGGGACCGGACGAACACTGAAGCTTTCTTT. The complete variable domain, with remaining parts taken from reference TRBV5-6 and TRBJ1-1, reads DAGVTQSPTHLIKTRGQQVTLRCSPKSGHDTVSWYQQALGQGPQFIFQYYEEEERQRGNFPDRFSGHQFPNYSSELNVNALLLGDSALYLCASSGNLGQGDRTNTEAFFGQGTRLTVV.

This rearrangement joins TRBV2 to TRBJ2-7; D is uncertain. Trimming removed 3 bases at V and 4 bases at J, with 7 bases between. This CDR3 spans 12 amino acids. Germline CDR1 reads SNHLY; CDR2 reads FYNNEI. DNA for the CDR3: TGTGCCAGCAGTGACGGTTTGTACGAGCAGTACTTC. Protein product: CASSDGLYEQYF.

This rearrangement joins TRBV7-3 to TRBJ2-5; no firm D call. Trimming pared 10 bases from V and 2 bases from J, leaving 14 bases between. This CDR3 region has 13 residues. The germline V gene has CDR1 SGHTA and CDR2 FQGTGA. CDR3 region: CAMSPDGQETQYF. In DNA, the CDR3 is TGTGCCATGTCTCCGGACGGACAAGAGACCCAGTACTTC.

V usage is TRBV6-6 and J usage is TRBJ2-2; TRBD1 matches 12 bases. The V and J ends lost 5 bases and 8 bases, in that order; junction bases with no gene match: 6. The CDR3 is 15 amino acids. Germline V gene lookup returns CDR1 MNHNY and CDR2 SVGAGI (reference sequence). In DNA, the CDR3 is TGTGCCAGCAGTCGAAGGGACAGGGGGCAGGGGGAGCTGTTTTTT. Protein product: CASSRRDRGQGELFF.

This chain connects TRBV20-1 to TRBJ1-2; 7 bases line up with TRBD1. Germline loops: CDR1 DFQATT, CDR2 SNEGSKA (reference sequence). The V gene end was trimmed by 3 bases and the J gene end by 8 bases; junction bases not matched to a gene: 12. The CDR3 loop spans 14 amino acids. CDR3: CSASNHDRAGGYTF. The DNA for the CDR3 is TGCAGTGCTAGTAACCACGACAGGGCCGGAGGCTACACCTTC.

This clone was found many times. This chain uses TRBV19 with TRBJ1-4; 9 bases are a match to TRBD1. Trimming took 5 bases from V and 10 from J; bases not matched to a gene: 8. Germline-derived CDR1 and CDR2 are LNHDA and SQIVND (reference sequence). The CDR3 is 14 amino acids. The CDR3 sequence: CASSSPGQGSKLFF. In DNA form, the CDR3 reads TGTGCCAGTAGTTCCCCGGGACAGGGCTCAAAACTGTTTTTT.

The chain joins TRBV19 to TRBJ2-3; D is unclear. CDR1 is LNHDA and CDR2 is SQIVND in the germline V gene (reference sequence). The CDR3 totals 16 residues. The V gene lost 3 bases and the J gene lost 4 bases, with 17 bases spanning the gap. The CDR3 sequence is CASSIQGGVSADTQYF. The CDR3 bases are TGTGCCAGTAGTATTCAAGGCGGAGTGAGTGCAGATACGCAGTATTTT.

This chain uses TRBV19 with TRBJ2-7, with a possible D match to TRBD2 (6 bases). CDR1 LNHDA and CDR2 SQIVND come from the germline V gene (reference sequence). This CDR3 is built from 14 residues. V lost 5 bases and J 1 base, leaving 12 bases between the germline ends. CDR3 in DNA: TGTGCCAGTAGTGTTAGACTAGAATCCTACGAGCAGTACTTC. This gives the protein CASSVRLESYEQYF.

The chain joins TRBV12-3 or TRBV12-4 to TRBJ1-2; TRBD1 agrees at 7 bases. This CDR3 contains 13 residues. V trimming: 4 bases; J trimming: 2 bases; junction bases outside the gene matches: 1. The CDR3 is CASSSTGNYGYTF. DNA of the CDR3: TGTGCCAGCAGTTCGACAGGGAACTATGGCTACACCTTC.

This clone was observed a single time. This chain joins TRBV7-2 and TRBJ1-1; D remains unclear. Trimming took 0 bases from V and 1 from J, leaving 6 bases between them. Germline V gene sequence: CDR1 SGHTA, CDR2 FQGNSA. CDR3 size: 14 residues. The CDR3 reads CASSLAAGNTEAFF. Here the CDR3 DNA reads TGTGCCAGCAGCTTAGCGGCCGGGAACACTGAAGCTTTCTTT.

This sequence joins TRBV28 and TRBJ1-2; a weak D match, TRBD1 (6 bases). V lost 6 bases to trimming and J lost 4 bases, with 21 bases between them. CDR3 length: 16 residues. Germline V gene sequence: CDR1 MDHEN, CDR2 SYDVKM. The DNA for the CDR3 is TGTGCCAGCAGCTCCCACGGCCACGACAGGTTCTATGGCTACACCTTC. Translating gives CASSSHGHDRFYGYTF.

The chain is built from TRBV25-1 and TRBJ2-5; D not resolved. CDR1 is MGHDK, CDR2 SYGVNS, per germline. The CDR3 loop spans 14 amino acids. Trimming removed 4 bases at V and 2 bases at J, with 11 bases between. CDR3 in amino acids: CASSGLGQQETQYF. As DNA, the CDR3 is TGTGCCAGCAGTGGACTGGGTCAGCAAGAGACCCAGTACTTC. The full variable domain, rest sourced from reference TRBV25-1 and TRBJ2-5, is EADIYQTPRYLVIGTGKKITLECSQTMGHDKMYWYQQDPGMELHLIHYSYGVNSTEKGDLSSESTVSRIRTEHFPLTLESARPSHTSQYLCASSGLGQQETQYFGPGTRLLVL.

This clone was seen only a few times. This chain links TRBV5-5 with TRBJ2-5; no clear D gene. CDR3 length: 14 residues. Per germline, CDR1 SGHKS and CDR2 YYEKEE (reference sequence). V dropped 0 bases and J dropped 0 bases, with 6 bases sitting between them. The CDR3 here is CASSLVQYQETQYF. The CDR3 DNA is TGTGCCAGCAGCTTGGTTCAGTACCAAGAGACCCAGTACTTC.